This T cell receptor beta chain was found in a study of pediatric ulcerative colitis. V was pared by 0 bases and J by 8 bases, with 13 bases between. Germline CDR1 reads KGHSY; CDR2 reads FQNENV. CDR3 size: 14 residues. Findings and caveats of the study: Two patients' blood samples yielded substantially fewer templates. This repertoire reflects total lymphocytes rather than subpopulations like regulatory T cells.

In the case of this clone: Its target is unknown.

The rectum was sampled with one to two pinch biopsies at colonoscopy. Sequencing depth was up to 500,000 reads per sample. Here immunoSEQ multiplex PCR was the method, and the copy in TCRdb shows in-frame clones only, minus some. The data contain over 20,000 clones, over 60% of them seen just once; the ten biggest clones take up around a sixth. The rearrangement links TRBV16 to TRBJ1-2; maybe TRBD1 (5 bases). This sequence originates from a boy aged 10-17 years with severe ulcerative colitis. The sample comprised gut tissue. The CDR3 here is CASSQSIKGNGYTF. CDR3 sequence (DNA): TGTGCCAGCAGCCAATCGATCAAGGGGAACGGCTACACCTTC. The full variable domain, its missing parts supplied by reference TRBV16 and TRBJ1-2, is GEEVAQTPKHLVRGEGQKAKLYCAPIKGHSYVFWYQQVLKNEFKFLISFQNENVFDETGMPKERFSAKCLPNSPCSLEIQATKLEDSAVYFCASSQSIKGNGYTFGSGTRLTVV.